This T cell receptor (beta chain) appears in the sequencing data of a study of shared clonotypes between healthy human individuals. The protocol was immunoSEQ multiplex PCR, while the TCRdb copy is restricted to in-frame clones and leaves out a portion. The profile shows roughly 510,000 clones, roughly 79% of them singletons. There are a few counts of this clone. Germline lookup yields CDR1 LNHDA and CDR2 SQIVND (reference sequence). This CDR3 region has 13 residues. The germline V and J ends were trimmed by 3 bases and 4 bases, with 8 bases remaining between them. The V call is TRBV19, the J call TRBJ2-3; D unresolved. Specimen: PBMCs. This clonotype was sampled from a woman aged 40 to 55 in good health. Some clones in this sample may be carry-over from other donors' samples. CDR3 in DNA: TGTGCCAGTAGTATTTCCGCGGCAGATACGCAGTATTTT. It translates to CASSISAADTQYF.